The clone carrying this TCR beta chain has a handful of counts. Its specificity is unknown. This sample stems from a study of post-analysis software for immune sequencing data. Overall study context: The courses of disease that were included comprised relapsing-remitting, secondary progressive and progressive-relapsing multiple sclerosis. Study conclusions and caveats: In patients, about 5 TRBV segments were more frequent than in controls, with TRBV5-6, TRBV5-1 and TRBV20-1 among them. Relative to controls, patients with multiple sclerosis showed significantly lower normalized Chao1 diversity.

The library was made from cDNA and included unique molecular identifiers. TCRdb itself ran the PCR reads through MiXCR, one entry per CDR3 protein. Here the sample spans roughly 620,000 distinct CDR3 sequences, around 40% being singletons. V lost 4 bases and J 0 bases, leaving 16 bases between the germline ends. Germline V gene sequence: CDR1 SGHRS, CDR2 YFSETQ. This CDR3 spans 17 amino acids. The J gene is TRBJ1-4, the V gene TRBV5-1; possibly TRBD1 for D (6 bases). The sequence was collected from a girl aged 10 to 17 with multiple sclerosis. Sequenced sample: blood. The CDR3 DNA reads TGCGCCAGCAGCCTTCCCCGGGACATGACAACTAATGAAAAACTGTTTTTT. It codes for CASSLPRDMTTNEKLFF.